Listed here are 2 T cell receptor beta chains from one sample, sequenced in a study of regulatory T cells in long-lasting Graves disease. iRepertoire HTBI primers and Arm-PCR of CDR3 regions built TCR beta libraries. Each CDR3 protein gets one entry after TCRdb re-called the multiplex PCR reads with MiXCR. The sample contains 700,000 or so distinct CDR3 sequences, around 30% of which appear only once. As to time point: persistent/refractory GD, antithyroid drugs over 5 years with positive TRAb. The TCR library was prepared using RNA isolated from PBMCs. Sequencing was performed on peripheral blood mononuclear cells (PBMCs), taken when the disease was refractory, from a patient treated with antithyroid drugs. The receptors were sampled from a female donor with Graves disease.

The table lists this clonotype with a count of one. This chain connects TRBV7-9 to TRBJ1-2; TRBD1 agrees at 7 bases. Losses at the gene ends were 4 bases for V and 4 bases for J; bases not matched to a gene: 9. Germline CDR1 reads SEHNR; CDR2 reads FQNEAQ (reference sequence). The CDR3 runs 15 residues. CDR3 sequence: CASSYGQVRGYGYTF. The CDR3 DNA follows: TGTGCCAGCAGCTACGGACAGGTCCGGGGCTATGGCTACACCTTC.

The J gene is TRBJ1-3, the V gene TRBV12-3 or TRBV12-4; D is unclear. Trimming stripped 2 bases from V and 4 bases from J, with 3 bases between. The CDR3 runs to 12 residues. The CDR3 loop reads CASSLMGNTIYF. The CDR3 nucleotides are TGTGCCAGCAGTTTAATGGGAAACACCATATATTTT.